These 18 T cell receptor beta chains share one sample of origin, sequenced in a study of blood T cell repertoires in COVID-19. The protocol was immunoSEQ multiplex PCR, while the TCRdb copy is restricted to in-frame clones and leaves out a portion. The table records roughly 440,000 clones, approximately 90% of them present only once. The source material was peripheral blood. These receptors originate from a woman aged 45 to 65 with COVID-19, enrolled during active disease.

The chain has TRBV21-1 and TRBJ2-2; the listed D gene, TRBD1, was not tested against the DNA. TRBV21-1 is classified as a pseudogene. The CDR3 is 17 residues long. In nucleotides, the CDR3 is TGTGCCAGCAGAGGTTCGAGCGGGACAGGGGAATCCGGGGAGCTGTTTTTT. Amino acid sequence: CASRGSSGTGESGELFF.

The gene calls are TRBV28 and TRBJ2-7; possible D gene TRBD2, 6 bases. The CDR3 contains 16 residues. Germline V lookup: CDR1 MDHEN, CDR2 SYDVKM. With 5 bases removed from V and 0 bases from J, the gap between germline ends came to 17 bases. The CDR3 region is CASSPTGGASSYEQYF. The CDR3 DNA sequence: TGTGCCAGCAGTCCCACCGGGGGTGCTAGCTCCTACGAGCAGTACTTC.

This clone was seen a few times. The CDR3 nucleotides are TGCGCCAGCAGTGAAGCGCGGGGCCCGCCCGGGGAGCTGTTTTTT. Translation gives CASSEARGPPGELFF. This chain joins TRBV10-1 and TRBJ2-2; D possibly corresponds to TRBD2 (6 bases). Germline CDR1 reads WNHNN; CDR2 reads SYGVQD (reference sequence). Trimming removed 3 bases at V and 6 bases at J, with 14 bases between. The CDR3 is 15 amino acids.

The chain couples TRBV19 to TRBJ1-1; D unclear. Per the germline V gene, CDR1 is LNHDA and CDR2 is SQIVND (reference sequence). The CDR3 covers 13 residues. V lost 7 bases, J lost 3 bases, and 12 bases lay in between. The CDR3 region has the DNA TGTGCCAGTACCGGGGTTTTGGACACTGAAGCTTTCTTT. Residues: CASTGVLDTEAFF.

The chain combines TRBV7-6 with TRBJ2-7, with TRBD1 matching 10 bases. Germline V gives CDR1 SGHVS, CDR2 FNYEAQ. V lost 5 bases to trimming and J lost 3 bases; unmatched junction nucleotides: 7. This CDR3 comprises 15 residues. CDR3 residues: CASSNRQGANYEQYF. The CDR3 DNA sequence: TGTGCCAGCAGCAACAGACAGGGGGCCAACTACGAGCAGTACTTC.

This sequence joins TRBV4-1 and TRBJ1-2; D unclear. V shed 0 bases and J shed 2 bases, with 16 bases lying between them. CDR3 size: 17 residues. Germline CDR1 and CDR2: MGHRA and YSYEKL. Here the CDR3 reads CASSQEMEPQFNYGYTF. Written as DNA, the CDR3 is TGCGCCAGCAGCCAAGAAATGGAGCCGCAATTCAACTATGGCTACACCTTC.

The chain employs TRBV6-1 and TRBJ1-2; D remains ambiguous. Germline-derived CDR1 and CDR2 are MNHNS and SASEGT. Trimming stripped 6 bases from V and 2 bases from J, with 16 bases between. The CDR3 is made up of 15 amino acids. The CDR3 nucleotides read TGTGCCAGCAGATCCAGGACTGCGGCCAACTATGGCTACACCTTC. It codes for CASRSRTAANYGYTF.

The V gene is TRBV5-1, the J gene TRBJ2-1, with 8 bases aligning to TRBD2. Germline assignment: CDR1 SGHRS and CDR2 YFSETQ. The junction had 9 bases not matched to a gene; V was cut back by 1 base and J by 3 bases. This CDR3 is built from 17 residues. CDR3 sequence (DNA): TGCGCCAGCAGCTTGCAGTACCCGCGGGGGGACTACAATGAGCAGTTCTTC. It translates to CASSLQYPRGDYNEQFF. Together with reference TRBV5-1 and TRBJ2-1, the CDR3 gives the full variable domain: KAGVTQTPRYLIKTRGQQVTLSCSPISGHRSVSWYQQTPGQGLQFLFEYFSETQRNKGNFPGRFSGRQFSNSRSEMNVSTLELGDSALYLCASSLQYPRGDYNEQFFGPGTRLTVL.

The V call is TRBV19, the J call TRBJ1-4, with a possible D match to TRBD1 (5 bases). V dropped 4 bases and J dropped 3 bases, with 12 bases sitting between them. The CDR3 spans 15 residues. CDR1 and CDR2 (germline): LNHDA, SQIVND (reference sequence). The DNA for the CDR3 is TGTGCCAGTAGTACCCAGGGCGCGGCTAATGAAAAACTGTTTTTT. Amino acid sequence: CASSTQGAANEKLFF.

The J gene is TRBJ2-5, the V gene TRBV7-7, with TRBD2 matching 9 bases. CDR3 length equals 20 residues. Germline V gene lookup returns CDR1 SSHAT and CDR2 FNYEAQ (reference sequence). Germline trimming cut 5 bases from V and 2 bases from J; bases unmatched to any gene: 21. The CDR3: CASSPRGSSLAGRKQETQYF. The CDR3, as DNA: TGTGCCAGCAGCCCCAGGGGGTCGTCTCTAGCGGGGAGGAAGCAAGAGACCCAGTACTTC.

The chain has TRBV19 and TRBJ1-6; D is unclear. Trimming took off 5 bases at V and 7 bases at J, with 27 bases between the two ends. CDR1 is LNHDA, CDR2 SQIVND, per germline (reference sequence). The CDR3 has 19 amino acids. The CDR3 loop reads CASSLQIPGLGGTNSPLHF. CDR3 sequence (DNA): TGTGCCAGTAGTCTCCAGATCCCGGGTCTAGGAGGAACAAATTCACCCCTCCACTTT.

The chain recombines TRBV3-1 (or the pseudogene TRBV3-2) with TRBJ1-5, with D uncertain. Trimming removed 1 base from V and 2 bases from J, with 9 bases in between. Germline V gene lookup returns CDR1 LGHDT and CDR2 YNNKEL (reference sequence). This CDR3 has 15 amino acids. CDR3 bases: TGTGCCAGCAGCCAAGGGAGCATCCGCAATCAGCCCCAGCATTTT. It is translated as CASSQGSIRNQPQHF.

V and J are TRBV19 and TRBJ1-4; D possibly corresponds to TRBD1 (5 bases). The CDR3 extends over 17 amino acids. Germline CDR1 and CDR2: LNHDA and SQIVND (reference sequence). Trimming cost V 7 bases and J 2 bases, with 20 bases left between them. The CDR3 DNA reads as TGTGCCAGTACCATTACGGAGGGGAGGGACACTAATGAAAAACTGTTTTTT. It yields the protein CASTITEGRDTNEKLFF.

The J gene is TRBJ2-7, the V gene TRBV5-1, with D perhaps TRBD2 (5 bases). In germline, CDR1 is SGHRS, CDR2 YFSETQ. The CDR3 spans 14 residues. V was shortened by 1 base and J by 4 bases, with 12 bases between the two germline ends. DNA of the CDR3: TGCGCCAGCAGCTTGTTAGGGAGAGGATACGAGCAGTACTTC. This gives the protein CASSLLGRGYEQYF.

This rearrangement joins TRBV6-6 to TRBJ2-5; D is possibly TRBD1 (6 bases). V dropped 8 bases and J dropped 5 bases, with 15 bases sitting between them. Germline V lookup: CDR1 MNHNY, CDR2 SVGAGI (reference sequence). CDR3 size: 13 residues. The CDR3 region is CASSLGGAETQYF. The CDR3, as DNA: TGTGCCAGCTCCCTAGGGGGTGCCGAGACCCAGTACTTC.

The rearrangement uses TRBV7-9 and TRBJ1-2, with TRBD1 as a possible D gene (6 bases). V gave up 5 bases and J gave up 3 bases, with 10 bases separating them. CDR1 SEHNR and CDR2 FQNEAQ come from the germline V gene (reference sequence). The CDR3 totals 13 residues. CDR3 in amino acids: CASSQGNYYGYTF. DNA of the CDR3: TGTGCCAGCAGCCAGGGGAACTACTATGGCTACACCTTC.

The chain employs TRBV19 and TRBJ2-5, with 9 bases lining up with TRBD2. There are 16 residues in the CDR3. The V and J ends lost 2 bases and 4 bases, in that order; junction bases with no gene match: 8. Germline V gives CDR1 LNHDA, CDR2 SQIVND (reference sequence). The CDR3 sequence: CASSIPGLARGETQYF. CDR3 nucleotides: TGTGCCAGTAGTATACCCGGACTAGCGAGGGGAGAGACCCAGTACTTC.

In DNA, the CDR3 is TGTGCCAGCAGCTTTGTCTCAGGGTCATCCACTGAAGCTTTCTTT. Translated: CASSFVSGSSTEAFF. J is TRBJ1-1 and V is TRBV11-2, with D possibly matching TRBD1 (5 bases). CDR1 and CDR2 from the germline V gene are SGHAT and FQNNGV. Trimming took off 3 bases at V and 4 bases at J, with 15 bases between the two ends. The CDR3 totals 15 residues.